This passage covers 7 T cell receptor beta chains from one sample sequenced in a study of control samples from healthy donors and cancer patients. Repertoires were generated with immunoSEQ multiplex PCR, while TCRdb's copy carries only in-frame clones and drops some. Among 150,000 to 200,000 clones, over 80% were seen once, and the ten largest hold over 1.1%. Sequenced sample: blood. Receptors originate from a man aged 18 to 29 in good health.

A single count supports this clone. This sequence joins TRBV18 and TRBJ1-6; D is unclear. Trimming cost V 8 bases and J 7 bases, with 12 bases left between them. CDR3 length: 13 residues. Germline V lookup: CDR1 KGHSH, CDR2 LQKENI. The CDR3 DNA reads as TGTGCCAGCACAACCGATCGGAATTCACCCCTCCACTTT. This encodes CASTTDRNSPLHF.

This clone was seen only once. The CDR3 is CSASAEVEQFF. CDR3 DNA: TGCAGTGCTAGCGCGGAGGTTGAGCAGTTCTTC. This chain joins TRBV20-1 and TRBJ2-1; a weak D match, TRBD2 (5 bases). CDR1 is DFQATT and CDR2 is SNEGSKA in the germline V gene (reference sequence). The CDR3 consists of 11 residues. The V end was cut by 3 bases, the J end by 9 bases, with 9 bases between.

Only one count was recorded for this clone. V gene TRBV28 combines with J gene TRBJ1-2; a possible D gene is TRBD1 (5 bases). V shed 2 bases and J shed 6 bases, with 7 bases lying between them. CDR3 length equals 12 residues. Germline CDR1 and CDR2: MDHEN and SYDVKM. The CDR3 loop reads CASSLMGDGYTF. Here the CDR3 DNA reads TGTGCCAGCAGTTTAATGGGGGATGGCTACACCTTC.

This chain links TRBV2 with TRBJ1-2, with D possibly TRBD1 on 5 matching bases. The CDR3 sequence is 12 residues long. The V and J ends lost 7 bases and 3 bases respectively, with 9 bases between them. Per the germline V gene, CDR1 is SNHLY and CDR2 is FYNNEI. The CDR3 nucleotides read TGTGCCAGCAATTCAGGGTACTATGGCTACACCTTC. Translated, it gives CASNSGYYGYTF.

This rearrangement joins TRBV30 to TRBJ2-6; D ambiguous. The CDR3 length is 15 residues. V was clipped by 1 base and J by 0 bases, with 7 bases between them. Germline V gene data show CDR1 as GTSNPN and CDR2 as SVGIG (reference sequence). DNA for the CDR3: TGTGCCTGGAGTGGTACATTCTCTGGGGCCAACGTCCTGACTTTC. This gives the protein CAWSGTFSGANVLTF. The variable domain in full, with the rest retrieved from reference TRBV30 and TRBJ2-6, is SQTIHQWPATLVQPVGSPLSLECTVEGTSNPNLYWYRQAAGRGLQLLFYSVGIGQISSEVPQNLSASRPQDRQFILSSKKLLLSDSGFYLCAWSGTFSGANVLTFGAGSRLTVL.

This rearrangement joins TRBV24-1 to TRBJ2-2, with 12 bases identical to TRBD2. Losses at the gene ends were 0 bases for V and 3 bases for J; bases not matched to a gene: 10. The germline V gene has CDR1 KGHDR and CDR2 SFDVKD. This CDR3 contains 20 residues. The CDR3 DNA sequence: TGTGCCACCAGTGATTTGGGATGGGCTAGCGGGGGGGCCGACACCGGGGAGCTGTTTTTT. Translating it yields CATSDLGWASGGADTGELFF.

In this sample, this clone turned up once. CDR3 residues: CASSLGPDTTVYEQYF. The CDR3 DNA follows: TGTGCCAGCAGCTTGGGACCAGACACAACCGTCTACGAGCAGTACTTC. This chain connects TRBV5-5 to TRBJ2-7; D call uncertain. Per the germline V gene, CDR1 is SGHKS and CDR2 is YYEKEE (reference sequence). V lost 0 bases, J lost 3 bases, and 16 bases lay in between. This CDR3 contains 16 residues.